The clone carrying this TCR beta chain has only one observation. Data came from immunoSEQ multiplex PCR; TCRdb stores just in-frame clones and leaves some out. The table has several thousand clones, roughly 82% seen once. This entry comes from a study of follicular helper T cells after annual influenza vaccination. Germline CDR1 LGHNA, CDR2 YSLEER. This CDR3 contains 15 residues. J gave up 6 bases and V 6 bases, and 6 bases lay outside the gene matches. The time point here: 2015-2016 season, 7 days after influenza vaccination. ICOS+CD38+ and ICOS-CD38- fractions were sorted from non-naive CD4+CXCR5+PD-1+ cells.

This TCR was recovered from an adult who received the influenza vaccine. J is TRBJ2-2 and V is TRBV4-3; 11 bases match TRBD1. The sequencing here drew on CXCR5+ CD38- circulating T follicular helper cells from blood, taken 7 days after influenza vaccination. The subset here: circulating Tfh, non-naive CD4+CXCR5+PD-1+ (ICOS+CD38+ or ICOS-CD38-). CDR3 region: CASRTGQGAPGELFF. CDR3 in DNA: TGCGCCAGCAGAACAGGACAGGGGGCGCCCGGGGAGCTGTTTTTT.